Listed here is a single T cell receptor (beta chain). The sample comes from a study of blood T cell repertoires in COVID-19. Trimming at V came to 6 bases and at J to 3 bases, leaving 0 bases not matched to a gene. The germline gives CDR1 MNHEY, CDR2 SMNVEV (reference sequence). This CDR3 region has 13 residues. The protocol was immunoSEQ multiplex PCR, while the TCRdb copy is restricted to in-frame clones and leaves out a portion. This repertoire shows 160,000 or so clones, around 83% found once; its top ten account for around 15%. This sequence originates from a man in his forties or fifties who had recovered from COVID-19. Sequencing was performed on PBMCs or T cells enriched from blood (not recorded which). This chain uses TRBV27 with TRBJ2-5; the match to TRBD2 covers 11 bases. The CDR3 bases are TGTGCCAGCAGGACTAGCGGGGAAGAGACCCAGTACTTC. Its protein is CASRTSGEETQYF.